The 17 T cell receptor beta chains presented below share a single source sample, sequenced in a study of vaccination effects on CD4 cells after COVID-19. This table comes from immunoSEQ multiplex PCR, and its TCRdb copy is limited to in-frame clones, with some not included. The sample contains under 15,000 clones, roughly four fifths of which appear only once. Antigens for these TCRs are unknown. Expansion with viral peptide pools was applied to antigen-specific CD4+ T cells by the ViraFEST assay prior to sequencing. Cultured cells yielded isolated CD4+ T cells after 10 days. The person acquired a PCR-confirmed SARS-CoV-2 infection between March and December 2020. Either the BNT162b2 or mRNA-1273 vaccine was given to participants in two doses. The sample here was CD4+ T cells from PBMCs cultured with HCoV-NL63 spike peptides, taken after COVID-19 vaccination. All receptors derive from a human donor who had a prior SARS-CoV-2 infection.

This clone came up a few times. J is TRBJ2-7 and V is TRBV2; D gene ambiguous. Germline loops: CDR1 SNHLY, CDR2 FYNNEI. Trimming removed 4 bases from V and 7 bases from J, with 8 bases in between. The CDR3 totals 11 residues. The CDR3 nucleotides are TGTGCCAGCAGTGGGGCTATGGAGCAGTACTTC. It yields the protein CASSGAMEQYF.

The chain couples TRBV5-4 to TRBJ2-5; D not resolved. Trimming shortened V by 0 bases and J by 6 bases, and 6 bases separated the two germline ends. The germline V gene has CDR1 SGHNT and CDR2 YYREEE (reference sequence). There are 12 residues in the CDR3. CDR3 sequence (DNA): TGTGCCAGCAGCTTGGCCGGCCAGACCCAGTACTTC. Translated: CASSLAGQTQYF.

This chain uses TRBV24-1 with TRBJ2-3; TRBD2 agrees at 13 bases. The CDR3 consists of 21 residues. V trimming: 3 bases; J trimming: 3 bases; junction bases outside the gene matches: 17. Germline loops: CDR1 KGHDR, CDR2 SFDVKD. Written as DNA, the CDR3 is TGTGCCACCAGTGATCCAGAACCCGGACTAGCGGGAGTACTTCGGACAGATACGCAGTATTTT. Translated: CATSDPEPGLAGVLRTDTQYF.

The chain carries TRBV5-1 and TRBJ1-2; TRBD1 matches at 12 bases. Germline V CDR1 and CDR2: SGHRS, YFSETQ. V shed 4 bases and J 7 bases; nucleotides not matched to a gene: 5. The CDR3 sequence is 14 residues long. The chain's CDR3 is CASSPGQGAGGYTF. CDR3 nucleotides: TGCGCCAGCAGCCCGGGACAGGGGGCAGGTGGCTACACCTTC.

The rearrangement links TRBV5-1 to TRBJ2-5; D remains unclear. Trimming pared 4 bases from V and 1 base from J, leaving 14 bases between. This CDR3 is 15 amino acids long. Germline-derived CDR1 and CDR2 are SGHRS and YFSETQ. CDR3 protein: CASSRAGTLQETQYF. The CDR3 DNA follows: TGCGCCAGCAGCCGGGCCGGCACCCTCCAAGAGACCCAGTACTTC.

In DNA, the CDR3 is TGTGCCAGCAGAGGACAGGGGAACACTGAAGCTTTCTTT. Translation gives CASRGQGNTEAFF. The V gene is TRBV7-9, the J gene TRBJ1-1; 8 bases align to TRBD1. The CDR3 is 13 residues long. The V gene end was trimmed by 6 bases and the J gene end by 1 base; junction bases not matched to a gene: 1. Germline V gives CDR1 SEHNR, CDR2 FQNEAQ (reference sequence).

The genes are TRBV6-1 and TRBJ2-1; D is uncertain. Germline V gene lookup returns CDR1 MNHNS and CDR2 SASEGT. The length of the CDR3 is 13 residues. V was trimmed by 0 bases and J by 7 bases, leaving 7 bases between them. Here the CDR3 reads CASSEARTNEQFF. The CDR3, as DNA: TGTGCCAGCAGTGAAGCGAGGACGAATGAGCAGTTCTTC.

This CDR3 is CASSRWGGEKLFF. The CDR3 DNA reads TGCGCCAGCAGCCGGTGGGGGGGTGAAAAACTGTTTTTT. This chain connects TRBV4-3 to TRBJ1-4, with D perhaps TRBD1 (5 bases). Germline V gene data show CDR1 as LGHNA and CDR2 as YSLEER. This CDR3 spans 13 amino acids. V was cut by 4 bases and J by 7 bases, with 10 bases left in between.

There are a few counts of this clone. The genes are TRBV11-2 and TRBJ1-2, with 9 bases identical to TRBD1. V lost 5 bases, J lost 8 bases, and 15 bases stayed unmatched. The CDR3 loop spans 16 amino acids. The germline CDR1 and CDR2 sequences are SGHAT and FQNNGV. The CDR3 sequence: CASSGLRSGQGQGYTF. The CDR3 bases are TGTGCCAGCAGCGGATTGAGATCGGGACAGGGTCAAGGCTACACCTTC.

The CDR3 nucleotides are TGTGCCTGGATCTGGGGTGGGTTCGCCACTGAAGCTTTCTTT. The encoded protein is CAWIWGGFATEAFF. The chain links TRBV30 to TRBJ1-1; D not resolved. The germline V gene has CDR1 GTSNPN and CDR2 SVGIG (reference sequence). V was cut by 4 bases and J by 4 bases, with 16 bases left in between. The CDR3 spans 14 residues. Full variable domain (missing parts from reference TRBV30 and TRBJ1-1): SQTIHQWPATLVQPVGSPLSLECTVEGTSNPNLYWYRQAAGRGLQLLFYSVGIGQISSEVPQNLSASRPQDRQFILSSKKLLLSDSGFYLCAWIWGGFATEAFFGQGTRLTVV.

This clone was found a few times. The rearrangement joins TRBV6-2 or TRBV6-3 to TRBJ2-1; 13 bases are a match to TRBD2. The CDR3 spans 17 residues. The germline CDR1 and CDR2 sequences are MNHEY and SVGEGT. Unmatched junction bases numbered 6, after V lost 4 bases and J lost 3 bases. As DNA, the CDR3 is TGTGCCAGCAGTTCACGACGACTAGCGGGGGGCTACAATGAGCAGTTCTTC. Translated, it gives CASSSRRLAGGYNEQFF.

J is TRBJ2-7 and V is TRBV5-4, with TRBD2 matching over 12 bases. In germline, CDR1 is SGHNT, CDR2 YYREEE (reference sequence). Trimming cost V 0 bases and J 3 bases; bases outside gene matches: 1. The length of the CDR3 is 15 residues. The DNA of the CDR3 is TGTGCCAGCAGCTTGGTGGGACTAGCGGGCTACGAGCAGTACTTC. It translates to CASSLVGLAGYEQYF.

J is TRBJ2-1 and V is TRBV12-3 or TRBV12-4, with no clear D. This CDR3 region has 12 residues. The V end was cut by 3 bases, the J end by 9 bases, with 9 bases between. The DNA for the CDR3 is TGTGCCAGCAGTTTTAATGATGCTGAGCAGTTCTTC. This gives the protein CASSFNDAEQFF.

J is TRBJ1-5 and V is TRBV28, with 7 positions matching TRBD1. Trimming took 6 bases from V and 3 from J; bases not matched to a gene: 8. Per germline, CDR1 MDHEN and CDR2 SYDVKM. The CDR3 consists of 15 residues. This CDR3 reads CASSHWTGSNQPQHF. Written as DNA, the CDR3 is TGTGCCAGCAGCCACTGGACAGGCTCCAATCAGCCCCAGCATTTT. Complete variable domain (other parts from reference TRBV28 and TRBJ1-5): DVKVTQSSRYLVKRTGEKVFLECVQDMDHENMFWYRQDPGLGLRLIYFSYDVKMKEKGDIPEGYSVSREKKERFSLILESASTNQTSMYLCASSHWTGSNQPQHFGDGTRLSIL.

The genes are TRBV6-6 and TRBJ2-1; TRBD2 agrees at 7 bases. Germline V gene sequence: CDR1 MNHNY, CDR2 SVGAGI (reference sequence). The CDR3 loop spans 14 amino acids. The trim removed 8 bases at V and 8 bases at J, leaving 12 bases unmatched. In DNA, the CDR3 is TGTGCCAGCCTAGCGGTCGCTCCCTATTATGAGCAGTTCTTC. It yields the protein CASLAVAPYYEQFF.

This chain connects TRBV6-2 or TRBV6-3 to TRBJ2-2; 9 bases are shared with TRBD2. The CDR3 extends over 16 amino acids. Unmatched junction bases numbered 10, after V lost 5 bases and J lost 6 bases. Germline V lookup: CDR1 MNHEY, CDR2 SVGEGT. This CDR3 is CASSRPPGLAAGELFF. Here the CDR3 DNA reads TGTGCCAGCAGTCGACCCCCGGGACTAGCTGCCGGGGAGCTGTTTTTT.

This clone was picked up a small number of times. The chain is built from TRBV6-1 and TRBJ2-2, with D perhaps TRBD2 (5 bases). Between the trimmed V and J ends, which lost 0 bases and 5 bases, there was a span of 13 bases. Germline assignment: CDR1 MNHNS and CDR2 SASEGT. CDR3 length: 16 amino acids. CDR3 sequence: CASSEASYPGTGELFF. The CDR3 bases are TGTGCCAGCAGTGAAGCTTCCTACCCGGGGACCGGGGAGCTGTTTTTT.